This T cell receptor (beta chain) originates from a study of T cells in Graves' hyperthyroidism and ophthalmopathy. Study outcomes and limitations: Ophthalmopathy and stable hyperthyroidism were separated by a 13 V-J model. For ophthalmopathy, model prediction preceded onset by a median around 7 months. Most thyroid clonotypes expanded above 0.001 appeared in blood too.

Fresh peripheral blood, 10 ml, yielded the PBMCs. The CDR3 regions of TCR beta were amplified from RNA transcripts. The TCR CDR3 was amplified in a first-round RT-PCR using the HTBI primer set. Using its own MiXCR run on the multiplex PCR reads, TCRdb lists one record per CDR3 protein. The data show approximately 370,000 distinct CDR3 sequences, roughly 17% seen once. This clonotype was observed at least ten times. Its antigen is unknown. The receptor was isolated from a woman aged 25 to 39 with Graves' hyperthyroidism that later progressed to Graves' ophthalmopathy. The sample consisted of blood.

Here the CDR3 DNA reads TGCAGCGTTGAAGGGCTAGCGGGGTACAATGAGCAGTTCTTC. This encodes CSVEGLAGYNEQFF. The rearrangement links TRBV29-1 to TRBJ2-1; 9 bases align to TRBD2. J gave up 4 bases and V 1 base, and 2 bases lay outside the gene matches. Germline loops: CDR1 SQVTM, CDR2 ANQGSEA. The CDR3 sequence is 14 residues long.